Below, 24 T cell receptor beta chains from the same sample are listed, as sequenced in a study of radiation and T cells in renal cell carcinoma. Regarding time point: blood 2 weeks post-SBRT. Treatment: 15 Gy SBRT to primary tumor, nephrectomy 4 weeks later. Data came from immunoSEQ multiplex PCR; TCRdb stores just in-frame clones and leaves some out. The sample records around 60,000 clones, around 76% being singletons. This specimen was blood, taken from a patient whose treatment included radiotherapy and nephrectomy. These receptors all stem from a man aged 60 to 69 with renal cell carcinoma.

This chain joins TRBV25-1 and TRBJ1-4, with 9 bases lining up with TRBD1. Germline lookup yields CDR1 MGHDK and CDR2 SYGVNS. This CDR3 contains 16 residues. The junction had 12 bases not matched to a gene; V was cut back by 5 bases and J by 8 bases. DNA of the CDR3: TGTGCCAGCAGTCCGTCTCCCGGGACAGGGTCGGAAAAACTGTTTTTT. Protein sequence: CASSPSPGTGSEKLFF.

By frequency in the sample, this clone is medium-sized (0.01 to 0.1%). The J gene is TRBJ1-1, the V gene TRBV4-3, with D perhaps TRBD1 (6 bases). The CDR3 contains 17 residues. The V end lost 0 bases, the J end lost 1 base, and 15 bases lay between the germline ends. Germline CDR1 is LGHNA and CDR2 is YSLEER. CDR3 in DNA: TGCGCCAGCAGCCAAGATGGTGCGGGACATAAGAACACTGAAGCTTTCTTT. Protein: CASSQDGAGHKNTEAFF.

The chain uses TRBV19 and TRBJ2-5, with 7 bases lining up with TRBD1. The germline CDR1 and CDR2 sequences are LNHDA and SQIVND (reference sequence). The V segment lost 7 bases and the J segment 1 base; nucleotides outside the gene matches: 6. There are 14 residues in the CDR3. CDR3 in amino acids: CASNIGGSQETQYF. The CDR3, as DNA: TGTGCCAGTAACATAGGGGGCAGCCAAGAGACCCAGTACTTC.

The rearrangement joins TRBV7-8 to TRBJ1-4, with D tentatively TRBD1 (6 bases). Germline V gives CDR1 SGHVS, CDR2 FQNEAQ. The CDR3 totals 15 residues. Trimming removed 3 bases at V and 8 bases at J, with 16 bases between. The CDR3 spells CASSLELQGIEKLFF. CDR3 in DNA: TGTGCCAGCAGCTTGGAATTACAGGGTATCGAAAAACTGTTTTTT.

The chain combines TRBV7-9 with TRBJ1-2, with D maybe TRBD1 (6 bases). V was cut by 4 bases and J by 3 bases, with 6 bases left in between. The germline V gene encodes CDR1 SEHNR and CDR2 FQNEAQ (reference sequence). The CDR3 is made up of 12 amino acids. CDR3: CASSWTDYGYTF. CDR3 DNA: TGTGCCAGCAGCTGGACAGACTATGGCTACACCTTC. Using reference TRBV7-9 and TRBJ1-2 for the parts outside the CDR3, the full variable domain is DTGVSQNPRHKITKRGQNVTFRCDPISEHNRLYWYRQTLGQGPEFLTYFQNEAQLEKSRLLSDRFSAERPKGSFSTLEIQRTEQGDSAMYLCASSWTDYGYTFGSGTRLTVV.

The rearrangement uses TRBV19 and TRBJ1-2, with 9 bases lining up with TRBD1. Germline assignment: CDR1 LNHDA and CDR2 SQIVND (reference sequence). The CDR3 loop spans 17 amino acids. V shed 3 bases, J shed 3 bases, and the junction held 11 bases outside the gene matches. CDR3 nucleotide sequence: TGTGCCAGTAGTATCCCCGGGACAGGGATCAGCTACTATGGCTACACCTTC. This sequence encodes CASSIPGTGISYYGYTF.

V and J are TRBV19 and TRBJ2-7, with D perhaps being TRBD1 or TRBD2 (5 bases each). Per the germline V gene, CDR1 is LNHDA and CDR2 is SQIVND (reference sequence). V was shortened by 4 bases and J by 7 bases, with 11 bases between the two germline ends. This CDR3 contains 12 residues. The CDR3 region has the DNA TGTGCCAGTAGTAAAGGGACCTTTGAGCAGTACTTC. Translating gives CASSKGTFEQYF.

V gene TRBV7-2 combines with J gene TRBJ1-1, with D possibly matching TRBD1 (5 bases). CDR1 is SGHTA, CDR2 FQGNSA, per germline. The CDR3 runs 15 residues. The V and J ends lost 2 bases and 0 bases respectively, with 10 bases between them. CDR3: CASSLFGGMNTEAFF. CDR3 sequence (DNA): TGTGCCAGCAGCTTATTTGGGGGGATGAACACTGAAGCTTTCTTT. Looking up the rest from reference TRBV7-2 and TRBJ1-1 gives the full variable domain: GAGVSQSPSNKVTEKGKDVELRCDPISGHTALYWYRQSLGQGLEFLIYFQGNSAPDKSGLPSDRFSAERTGGSVSTLTIQRTQQEDSAVYLCASSLFGGMNTEAFFGQGTRLTVV.

This clone is a singleton in its sample. One end of the junction is discordant with germline, which a read error may explain. The chain recombines TRBV19 with TRBJ1-1, with a possible D match to TRBD1 (5 bases). This CDR3 has 13 residues. CDR1 and CDR2 from the germline V gene are LNHDA and SQIVND (reference sequence). CDR3 bases: TGTGCCAGTAGTGTACAGGAGAACACTGAAGCTTCCTTT. Encoded protein: CASSVQENTEASF. The variable domain in full, with the rest retrieved from reference TRBV19 and TRBJ1-1, is DGGITQSPKYLFRKEGQNVTLSCEQNLNHDAMYWYRQDPGQGLRLIYYSQIVNDFQKGDIAEGYSVSREKKESFPLTVTSAQKNPTAFYLCASSVQENTEASFGQGTRLTVV.

The DNA of the CDR3 is TGCAGCGTTGAATTCGGGGAGCTGTTTTTT. Amino acid sequence: CSVEFGELFF. The chain combines TRBV29-1 with TRBJ2-2, with D hard to call. CDR1 and CDR2 from the germline V gene are SQVTM and ANQGSEA. This CDR3 is built from 10 residues. V lost 2 bases, J lost 7 bases, and 2 bases lay in between.

This clone was picked up a small number of times. The chain couples TRBV5-6 to TRBJ1-6, with D perhaps TRBD1 (5 bases). This CDR3 region has 17 residues. Trimming left V 2 bases short and J 4 bases short, with 16 bases between. Germline lookup yields CDR1 SGHDT and CDR2 YYEEEE. This CDR3 reads CASSFVGQGGYNSPLHF. In DNA, the CDR3 is TGTGCCAGCAGCTTCGTCGGGCAGGGCGGGTATAATTCACCCCTCCACTTT.

The rearrangement joins TRBV7-2 to TRBJ2-7; D unresolved. Germline CDR1 and CDR2: SGHTA and FQGNSA. Trimming stripped 3 bases from V and 5 bases from J, with 14 bases between. This CDR3 has 14 residues. CDR3 in amino acids: CASSFGRRLHEQYF. The DNA of the CDR3 is TGTGCCAGCAGCTTTGGCAGGCGTCTTCACGAGCAGTACTTC.

This chain connects TRBV30 to TRBJ2-2, with 12 bases that match TRBD2. This CDR3 is 16 amino acids long. Germline lookup yields CDR1 GTSNPN and CDR2 SVGIG (reference sequence). Trimming cost V 1 base and J 5 bases; bases outside gene matches: 5. The CDR3 protein is CAWSGLAGGPTGELFF. The CDR3 nucleotides are TGTGCCTGGAGTGGGCTAGCGGGAGGGCCGACCGGGGAGCTGTTTTTT.

The rearrangement uses TRBV10-3 and TRBJ2-7; D is undetermined. Germline assignment: CDR1 ENHRY and CDR2 SYGVKD. The CDR3 totals 11 residues. V shed 6 bases and J shed 5 bases, with 8 bases lying between them. CDR3 residues: CAIRDINEQYF. The CDR3 bases are TGTGCCATCAGAGACATTAACGAGCAGTACTTC.

CDR3 DNA sequence: TGTGCCAGCAGCTTGGAACAGGGAAGCGACTATGGCTACACCTTC. Its translation: CASSLEQGSDYGYTF. The V gene is TRBV5-4, the J gene TRBJ1-2, with D possibly TRBD1 on 6 matching bases. The CDR3 consists of 15 residues. V was clipped by 0 bases and J by 3 bases, with 12 bases between them. Germline-derived CDR1 and CDR2 are SGHNT and YYREEE (reference sequence). The entire variable domain, with the rest obtained from reference TRBV5-4 and TRBJ1-2, is as follows: ETGVTQSPTHLIKTRGQQVTLRCSSQSGHNTVSWYQQALGQGPQFIFQYYREEENGRGNFPPRFSGLQFPNYSSELNVNALELDDSALYLCASSLEQGSDYGYTFGSGTRLTVV.

This clone was seen a few times. V gene TRBV5-1 combines with J gene TRBJ2-1, with 11 bases identical to TRBD2. In germline, CDR1 is SGHRS, CDR2 YFSETQ. J was trimmed by 8 bases and V by 3 bases; bases with no gene match: 13. The CDR3 has 17 amino acids. CDR3 amino acids: CASSSLILSTSGDEQFF. As DNA, the CDR3 is TGCGCCAGCAGCTCCTTAATATTATCGACTAGCGGGGATGAGCAGTTCTTC.

The rearrangement links TRBV15 to TRBJ2-2; D is perhaps TRBD1 (5 bases). This CDR3 contains 16 residues. V shed 0 bases and J shed 0 bases, with 8 bases lying between them. Germline assignment: CDR1 LNHNV and CDR2 YYDKDF (reference sequence). The CDR3 bases are TGTGCCACCAGCAGAGATATAGGGGCGAACACCGGGGAGCTGTTTTTT. Its translation: CATSRDIGANTGELFF.

The rearrangement joins TRBV7-9 to TRBJ1-4; D is possibly TRBD1 (6 bases). The CDR3 loop spans 15 amino acids. Germline V gene sequence: CDR1 SEHNR, CDR2 FQNEAQ (reference sequence). V was cut by 5 bases and J by 7 bases, with 17 bases left in between. The CDR3 region is CASSPNTGYGEKLFF. CDR3 DNA: TGTGCCAGCAGCCCTAACACAGGGTACGGTGAAAAACTGTTTTTT.

This clone has a handful of counts. The chain carries TRBV6-5 and TRBJ2-7; D might be TRBD1 or TRBD2, each matching 5 bases. The V end lost 0 bases, the J end lost 1 base, and 13 bases lay between the germline ends. This CDR3 is 16 amino acids long. The V gene's germline CDR1 is MNHEY and CDR2 SVGAGI. The CDR3 here is CASSYSIGTASYEQYF. The CDR3 bases are TGTGCCAGCAGTTACTCGATAGGGACGGCGTCCTACGAGCAGTACTTC.

The chain couples TRBV13 to TRBJ2-7; TRBD1 agrees at 7 bases. The CDR3 runs to 13 residues. V lost 5 bases, J lost 4 bases, and 5 bases stayed unmatched. Looked up from germline, CDR1 is PRHDT and CDR2 is FYEKMQ (reference sequence). CDR3 amino acids: CASSATGQYEQYF. The CDR3 coding sequence is TGTGCCAGCAGCGCCACGGGACAGTACGAGCAGTACTTC.

This clone was counted only a few times. The rearrangement uses TRBV25-1 and TRBJ1-4; tentative D call: TRBD1 (5 bases). V was shortened by 6 bases and J by 8 bases, with 10 bases between the two germline ends. The germline gives CDR1 MGHDK, CDR2 SYGVNS. The CDR3 contains 12 residues. CDR3 DNA: TGTGCCAGCAGCAGGGTAGGGGAAAAACTGTTTTTT. It encodes CASSRVGEKLFF.

The V and J genes are TRBV15 and TRBJ1-1, with D hard to call. The V gene lost 0 bases and the J gene lost 0 bases, with 17 bases spanning the gap. The germline CDR1 and CDR2 sequences are LNHNV and YYDKDF (reference sequence). The CDR3 extends over 18 amino acids. DNA of the CDR3: TGTGCCACCAGCAGAGATGAGGGCTACTCCCCCTTGAACACTGAAGCTTTCTTT. This codes for CATSRDEGYSPLNTEAFF.

The chain combines TRBV7-2 with TRBJ1-2; D remains unclear. The CDR3 is 13 amino acids. The V gene's germline CDR1 is SGHTA and CDR2 FQGNSA. Trimming removed 5 bases from V and 0 bases from J, with 7 bases in between. This CDR3 is CASSANPNYGYTF. CDR3 nucleotides: TGTGCCAGCAGCGCAAACCCTAACTATGGCTACACCTTC.

V usage is TRBV5-1 and J usage is TRBJ2-5, with TRBD2 identical over 10 bases. The CDR3 runs to 15 residues. CDR1 SGHRS and CDR2 YFSETQ come from the germline V gene. With 2 bases clipped from V and 7 bases from J, the junction kept 8 bases outside the gene matches. The CDR3 DNA follows: TGCGCCAGCAGCTTTACTAGCGGGGAAAGTCGGACCCAGTACTTC. This translates into CASSFTSGESRTQYF.